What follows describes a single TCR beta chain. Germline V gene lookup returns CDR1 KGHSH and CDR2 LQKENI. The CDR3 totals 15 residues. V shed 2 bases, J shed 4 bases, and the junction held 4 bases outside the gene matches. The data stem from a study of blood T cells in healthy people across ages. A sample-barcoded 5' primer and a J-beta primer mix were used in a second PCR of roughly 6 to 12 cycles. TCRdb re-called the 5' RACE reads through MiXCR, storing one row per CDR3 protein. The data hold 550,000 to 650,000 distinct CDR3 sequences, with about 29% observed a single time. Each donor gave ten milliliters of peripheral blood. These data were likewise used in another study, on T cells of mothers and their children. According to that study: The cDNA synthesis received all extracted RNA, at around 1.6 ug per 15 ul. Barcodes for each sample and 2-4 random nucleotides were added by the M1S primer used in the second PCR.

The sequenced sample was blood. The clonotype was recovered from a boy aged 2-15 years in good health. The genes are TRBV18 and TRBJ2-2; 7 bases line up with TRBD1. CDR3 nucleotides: TGTGCCAGCTCACCAGAGGGGGCTCCCACCGGGGAGCTGTTTTTT. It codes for CASSPEGAPTGELFF.